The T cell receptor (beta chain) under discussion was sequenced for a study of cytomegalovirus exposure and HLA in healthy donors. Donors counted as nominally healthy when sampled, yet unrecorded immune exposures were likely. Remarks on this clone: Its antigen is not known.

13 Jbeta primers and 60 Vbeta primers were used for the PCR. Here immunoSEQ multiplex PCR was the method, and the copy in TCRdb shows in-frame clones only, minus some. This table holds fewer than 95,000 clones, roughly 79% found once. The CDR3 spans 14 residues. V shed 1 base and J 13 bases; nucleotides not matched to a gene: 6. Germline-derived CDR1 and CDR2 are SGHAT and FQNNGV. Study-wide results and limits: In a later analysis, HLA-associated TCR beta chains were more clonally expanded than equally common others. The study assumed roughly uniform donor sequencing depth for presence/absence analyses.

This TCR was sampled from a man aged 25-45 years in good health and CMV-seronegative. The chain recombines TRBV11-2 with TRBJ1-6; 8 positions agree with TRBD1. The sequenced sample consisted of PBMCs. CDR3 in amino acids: CASSLGQGLGPLHF. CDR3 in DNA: TGTGCCAGCAGCTTAGGACAGGGGTTAGGTCCCCTCCACTTT.